This TCR beta chain was captured in a study of blood T cell repertoires in COVID-19. The V end was cut by 3 bases, the J end by 2 bases, with 6 bases between. In germline, CDR1 is SGDLS, CDR2 YYNGEE. CDR3 length: 12 residues. Sequencing was performed with immunoSEQ multiplex PCR; in TCRdb, only in-frame clones are kept and a portion is missing. Of a few hundred thousand clones in the sample, 85% to 90% are singletons; the top ten hold less than 5%. The TCR sequence derives from a woman aged 40 to 49 who had recovered from COVID-19. The chain uses TRBV9 and TRBJ2-7, with D perhaps TRBD1 (5 bases). The sequenced material came from peripheral blood. The DNA of the CDR3 is TGTGCCAGCAGCGGACAGACCTACGAGCAGTACTTC. Its translation: CASSGQTYEQYF.